This TCR beta chain is drawn from a study of T cells expressing NK-cell markers. Study-wide context: Within the sequenced cohort of eight donors, seven exhibited HCMV seropositivity and one was seronegative. Study-wide points: For about six donors, the dominant NKG2C+ clonotypes made up roughly 1.0-7.5% of their CD8+ T cells.

A word on this clonotype: Its antigen is not known.

Germline V gives CDR1 MRHNA, CDR2 SNTAGT. The CDR3 spans 17 residues. From its re-call of the 5' RACE reads, TCRdb lists each CDR3 protein once, without DNA. This sample's table reports about 380,000 distinct CDR3 sequences. V usage is TRBV6-4 and J usage is TRBJ1-3; TCRdb picks TRBD1, but there is no DNA to check that call. This TCR was recovered from a man aged 18-70 years in good health. The sample was blood T cells: a sorted CD56 or NKG2C T cell subset, CD4+ or CD8+ T cells, or bulk PBMC T cells (not recorded which). The CDR3 reads CASSNGTGTNSGNTIYF.